This T cell receptor beta chain came from a study of blood T cell repertoires in COVID-19 (dated by TCRdb to 2020 to 2022). Describing the broader study: The collaborator samples originated in the United States, Italy and Spain and spanned the acute and convalescent phases of COVID-19. The prospective study material was composed of cDNA or gDNA derived from T cells, B-cell-depleted T cells, or PBMCs. Subjects who had been exposed to COVID-19, were actively infected with it, or had recovered from it provided the deeply sampled blood TCRbeta repertoires that made up the dataset. The repertoires were released in a freely available public database meant as a resource for research on the immune response to SARS-CoV-2. The samples were drawn from two sources: the first 160 participants of the ongoing ImmuneRACE study, and about 1,300 subjects contributed by 6 global collaborators. A de-identified subject ID, COVID-19 status, age in years and sex were almost always included in the sample metadata. Where available, HLA class I and class II types were obtained from metadata supplied by the sample provider rather than from assay-based typing.

A second Seattle source provided samples from volunteer blood donors who had recovered from COVID-19. Each collaborating institution followed its own protocols to collect whole blood in K2EDTA tubes. Collaborator samples were shipped for TCRbeta analysis as frozen whole blood, isolated PBMCs, or DNA extracted from either sample type. Overall results and qualifications from the work: How much clinical and demographic metadata was included differed by source and by participant, and the metadata was provided uncurated.

TCRbeta CDR3 regions were amplified from genomic DNA using the immunoSEQ Assay, a bias-controlled multiplex PCR. On the authors' methods: Nucleated cell counts per sample were estimated from amplification of reference gene primers within the assay. Sequence reads were collapsed and filtered to measure the absolute abundance of every unique TCRbeta CDR3 rearrangement. For each sample, productive Simpson clonality was calculated by taking the square root of Simpson's diversity index across productive rearrangements. Entries here come from immuneACCESS through TCRdb and include only in-frame sequences with V and J called. Some clones fail to appear in such tables; in the studies checked, an unresolved V gene covers under half of the shortfall, and the cause of the remainder is unknown. V and J calls and clone size come straight from that table; D and trimming were deduced from the DNA. The sample yields 200,000 to 300,000 clones; roughly 86% were counted once. Clones ranked in the top ten supply over 7.5% of the sample.

Points on this clone: The antigen this receptor binds is unknown. No much larger clonotype is one base removed from it; base qualities were not supplied. This sample also contains other DNA sequences that code for the same CDR3.

V and J lose 6 bases and 2 bases, and a span of 10 bases separates them. The CDR3 holds 13 amino acids from the cysteine to the phenylalanine. CDR3 DNA is the only sequence kept; it has 39 bases, read in frame from the first base. Recombination connected TRBV12-3 or TRBV12-4 to TRBJ1-2; a tentative D match to TRBD1 spans 5 bases. The source of this sequence is a middle-aged man who had recovered from COVID-19. Sequenced input: peripheral blood. This receptor carries the CDR3 CASSLGANYGYTF. At the DNA level, the sequence is TGTGCCAGCAGCCTAGGGGCGAACTATGGCTACACCTTC.